The clone carrying this T cell receptor beta chain qualifies as medium-sized. Its antigen is not identified. This entry is derived from a study of T and B cells in COVID-19 patients. About the study: COVID-19 patients gave peripheral blood either during active infection or after recovery. Critical illness requiring mechanical ventilation or extracorporeal membrane oxygenation affected about 65% of the 20 active-infection patients. Whole-study results and caveats: Of thousands of TCR clusters found only in the recovered cohort, fewer than 35 had low generation probability. Clonality of TRB repertoires was high in active COVID-19; recovery brought above-healthy diversity and richness.

From blood, about 240-550 ng of genomic DNA served as TRB template. Multiplex PCR with BIOMED2 TRB-A/B primer pools amplified TRB rearrangements. TCRdb redid the calling of the multiplex PCR reads with MiXCR, one entry per CDR3 protein. The table includes 20,000 to 25,000 distinct CDR3 sequences, 30% detected once. CDR1 is SGHNT, CDR2 YYREEE, per germline (reference sequence). The CDR3 is 14 residues long. Losses at the gene ends were 9 bases for V and 3 bases for J; bases not matched to a gene: 4. The chain links TRBV5-4 to TRBJ2-3; 13 nucleotides match TRBD2. This receptor was taken from a human donor who had recovered from COVID-19. Sequenced input: blood. CDR3 in amino acids: CATQGLAGTDTQYF. Written as DNA, the CDR3 is TGTGCCACTCAGGGACTAGCGGGGACAGATACGCAGTATTTT. Using reference TRBV5-4 and TRBJ2-3 for the parts outside the CDR3, the full variable domain is ETGVTQSPTHLIKTRGQQVTLRCSSQSGHNTVSWYQQALGQGPQFIFQYYREEENGRGNFPPRFSGLQFPNYSSELNVNALELDDSALYLCATQGLAGTDTQYFGPGTRLTVL.